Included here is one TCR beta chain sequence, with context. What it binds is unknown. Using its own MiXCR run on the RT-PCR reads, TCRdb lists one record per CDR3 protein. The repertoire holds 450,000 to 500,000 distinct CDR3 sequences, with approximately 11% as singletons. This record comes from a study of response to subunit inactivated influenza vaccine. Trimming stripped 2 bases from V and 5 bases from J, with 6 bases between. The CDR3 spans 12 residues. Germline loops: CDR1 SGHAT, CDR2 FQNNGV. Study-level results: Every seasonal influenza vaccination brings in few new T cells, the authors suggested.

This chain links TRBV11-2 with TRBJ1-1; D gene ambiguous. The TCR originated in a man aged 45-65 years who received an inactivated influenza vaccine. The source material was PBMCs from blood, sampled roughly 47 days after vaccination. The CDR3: CASSLSTTEAFF. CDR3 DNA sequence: TGTGCCAGCAGCTTAAGCACAACTGAAGCTTTCTTT.